This T cell receptor beta chain was captured by sequencing in a study of tumor-infiltrating lymphocytes in primary liver carcinoma. On the study more broadly: Spanning 4.2 to 10 cm, the tumors were T1-T3 N0M0.

The study's findings and limits: Merely about 8-25% of top clones occurred in all five tumor regions.

This clonotype occurred many times. The antigen is unknown. J gave up 4 bases and V 3 bases, and 3 bases lay outside the gene matches. CDR1 and CDR2 (germline): ENHRY, SYGVKD. CDR3 length: 14 amino acids. Co-extraction of RNA and DNA was performed on roughly 17-32 mg of unsorted bulk tissue. Donors underwent surgery for histopathologically diagnosed primary liver carcinoma. For each tumor, five separate regions were sampled. The input was approximately 500 ng total RNA; TCR beta cDNA was made from it with a constant-region primer. Three nested multiplex PCR rounds, a slightly modified ARM-PCR method, built the TCR beta libraries. Amplification in the first two PCR rounds was performed using TRBV1-TRBV30 forward primers and a C-beta reverse primer for roughly 9 cycles each. MiXCR, run by TCRdb on the multiplex PCR reads, gives a single entry per CDR3 protein. The sample has 60,000 or so distinct CDR3 sequences; 65% to 80% are singletons.

The sequence derives from a man aged 35 to 55 with primary liver carcinoma and hepatitis B virus infection. The sample taken for sequencing was liver tumor tissue from sampling region 2. The sample's subset: tumor region T2, inferior pole. V gene TRBV10-3 combines with J gene TRBJ2-3, with 8 bases that match TRBD2. The CDR3 sequence is CAISDVAGSDTQYF. DNA for the CDR3: TGTGCCATCAGTGACGTAGCGGGATCAGATACGCAGTATTTT.